The rows below give T cell receptor beta chains drawn from one sample of a study of CD8+CD57+ T cells in acquired aplastic anemia. TCRdb reanalysed the reads using MiXCR and keeps one entry per CDR3 protein. In the table there are tens of thousands of distinct CDR3 sequences, about three quarters of which are singletons. Material for sequencing was sorted CD4+, CD8+, or CD8+CD57+ T cells (not recorded which) from PBMCs. The receptor set was obtained from a human donor with aplastic anemia. Each CDR3 is given with its conserved first and last residue. A D gene is named only where the DNA matches it firmly. A row's size may be missing; if present it is once, few, many or a size class.

clone size	V gene	D gene	J gene	CDR3 DNA	CDR3 protein
.	TRBV15	.	TRBJ1-1	TGTGCCACCAGCAGCACAGGGTCGAGTACTGAAGCTTTCTTT	CATSSTGSSTEAFF
.	TRBV5-4	TRBD1	TRBJ2-7	TGTGCCAGCAGCACGGGACAGACGACCTACGAGCAGTACTTC	CASSTGQTTYEQYF
.	TRBV10-3	.	TRBJ1-6	TGTGCCATCCGGTGGGGGTATAATTCACCCCTCCACTTT	CAIRWGYNSPLHF
.	TRBV7-9	.	TRBJ1-3	TGTGCCAGCAGCCCCGGCCCGGGAAACACCATATATTTT	CASSPGPGNTIYF
once	TRBV10-3	TRBD2	TRBJ2-3	TGTGCCACCTTCACTAGCGGGGTCTCCACAGATACGCAGTATTTT	CATFTSGVSTDTQYF
.	TRBV5-6	TRBD1	TRBJ2-3	TGTGCCAGCAGCTTAAGGGGGCCAGATACGCAGTATTTT	CASSLRGPDTQYF
.	TRBV2	TRBD1	TRBJ1-1	TGTGCCAGCAAAGGGGGCAGGAACACTGAAGCTTTCTTT	CASKGGRNTEAFF
.	TRBV29-1	.	TRBJ2-7	TGCAGCGTTGAATATCCAGGGATAGGGTACGAGCAGTACTTC	CSVEYPGIGYEQYF
.	TRBV24-1	.	TRBJ1-4	TGTGCCACCCAGCATTCGGGGGCTAATGAAAAACTGTTTTTT	CATQHSGANEKLFF
few	TRBV29-1	.	TRBJ1-4	TGCAGCGTTGAAGAGTGGGGTGGTGATGAAAAACTGTTTTTT	CSVEEWGGDEKLFF
.	TRBV7-9	.	TRBJ1-3	TGTGCCAGCAGCCCACCCGAGACTGGAAACACCATATATTTT	CASSPPETGNTIYF
.	TRBV19	.	TRBJ1-5	TGTGCCAGTACCCGGACAGAAAGCTATCAGCCCCAGCATTTT	CASTRTESYQPQHF
.	TRBV4-1	.	TRBJ2-5	TGCGCCAGCAGCCAAGATCGGGGCGGGATCGATGGGGAGACCCAGTACTTC	CASSQDRGGIDGETQYF
.	TRBV19	TRBD1	TRBJ2-6	TGTGCCAGTAGTTTGGGACAGGGGGCTGGGGCCAACGTCCTGACTTTC	CASSLGQGAGANVLTF
.	TRBV14	.	TRBJ2-7	TGTGCCAGCAGCTCACATCAGGGTTCCGAGCAGTACTTC	CASSSHQGSEQYF
.	TRBV10-3	.	TRBJ1-2	TGTGCCATCAGTGCAGGGGTGAACTATGGCTACACCTTC	CAISAGVNYGYTF